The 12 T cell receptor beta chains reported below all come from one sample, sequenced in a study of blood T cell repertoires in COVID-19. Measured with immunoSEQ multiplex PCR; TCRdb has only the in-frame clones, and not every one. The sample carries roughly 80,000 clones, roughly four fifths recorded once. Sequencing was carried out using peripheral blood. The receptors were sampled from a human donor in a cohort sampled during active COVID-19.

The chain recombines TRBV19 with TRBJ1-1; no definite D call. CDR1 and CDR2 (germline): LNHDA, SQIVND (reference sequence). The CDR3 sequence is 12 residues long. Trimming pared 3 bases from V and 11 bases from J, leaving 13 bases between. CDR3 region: CASSIGWEKAFF. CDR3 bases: TGTGCCAGTAGTATTGGTTGGGAGAAGGCTTTCTTT.

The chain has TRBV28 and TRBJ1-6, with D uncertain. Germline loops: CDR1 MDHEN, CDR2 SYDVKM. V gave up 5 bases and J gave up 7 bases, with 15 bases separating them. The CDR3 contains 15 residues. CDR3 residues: CASSPVGLGNSPLHF. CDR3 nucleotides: TGTGCCAGCAGTCCAGTAGGACTGGGGAATTCACCCCTCCACTTT. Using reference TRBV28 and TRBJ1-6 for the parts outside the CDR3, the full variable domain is DVKVTQSSRYLVKRTGEKVFLECVQDMDHENMFWYRQDPGLGLRLIYFSYDVKMKEKGDIPEGYSVSREKKERFSLILESASTNQTSMYLCASSPVGLGNSPLHFGNGTRLTVT.

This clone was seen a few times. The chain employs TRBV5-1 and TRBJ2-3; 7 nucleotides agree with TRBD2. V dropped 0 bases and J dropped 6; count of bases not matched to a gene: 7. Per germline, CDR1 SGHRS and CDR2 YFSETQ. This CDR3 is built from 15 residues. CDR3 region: CASSLEGGGMDTQYF. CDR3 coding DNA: TGCGCCAGCAGCTTGGAGGGCGGGGGTATGGATACGCAGTATTTT.

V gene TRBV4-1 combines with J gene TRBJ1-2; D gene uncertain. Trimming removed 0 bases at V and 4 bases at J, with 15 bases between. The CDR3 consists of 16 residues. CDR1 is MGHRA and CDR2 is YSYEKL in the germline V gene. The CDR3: CASSQDRDWRVYGYTF. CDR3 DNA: TGCGCCAGCAGCCAAGATCGGGATTGGCGGGTCTATGGCTACACCTTC.

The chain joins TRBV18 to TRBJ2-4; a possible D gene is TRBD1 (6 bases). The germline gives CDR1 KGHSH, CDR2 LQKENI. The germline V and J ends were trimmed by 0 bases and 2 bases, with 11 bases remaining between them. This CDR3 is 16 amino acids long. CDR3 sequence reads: CASSPPDRKPKNIQYF. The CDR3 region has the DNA TGTGCCAGCTCACCACCGGACAGAAAACCCAAAAACATTCAGTACTTC.

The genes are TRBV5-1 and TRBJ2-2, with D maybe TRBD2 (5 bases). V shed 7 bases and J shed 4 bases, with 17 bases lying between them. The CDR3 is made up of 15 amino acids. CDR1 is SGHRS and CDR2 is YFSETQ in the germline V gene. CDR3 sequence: CASRLAGSVTGELFF. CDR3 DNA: TGCGCCAGCCGTCTTGCGGGCAGTGTCACCGGGGAGCTGTTTTTT.

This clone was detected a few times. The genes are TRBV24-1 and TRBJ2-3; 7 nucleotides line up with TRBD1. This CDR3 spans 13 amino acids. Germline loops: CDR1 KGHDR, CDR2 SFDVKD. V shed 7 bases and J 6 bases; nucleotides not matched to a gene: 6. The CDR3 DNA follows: TGTGCCACCAGCAGACAGGGAACGGATACGCAGTATTTT. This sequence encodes CATSRQGTDTQYF.

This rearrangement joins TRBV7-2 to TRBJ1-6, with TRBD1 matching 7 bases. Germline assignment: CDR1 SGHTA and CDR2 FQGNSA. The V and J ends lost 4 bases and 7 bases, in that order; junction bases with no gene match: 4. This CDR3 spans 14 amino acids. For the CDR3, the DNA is TGTGCCAGCAGCTCGACAGGGAGGAATTCACCCCTCCACTTT. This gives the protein CASSSTGRNSPLHF.

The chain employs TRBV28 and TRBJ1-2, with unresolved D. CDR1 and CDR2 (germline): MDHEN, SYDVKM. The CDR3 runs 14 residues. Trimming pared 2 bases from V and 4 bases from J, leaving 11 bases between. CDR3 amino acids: CASSLGSGLYGYTF. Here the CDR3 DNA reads TGTGCCAGCAGTTTAGGTTCAGGACTCTATGGCTACACCTTC.

The CDR3 DNA reads TGTGCCAGCAGCCTAGCCCCAGGTTCCTCTGGAAACACCATATATTTT. It translates to CASSLAPGSSGNTIYF. The genes are TRBV28 and TRBJ1-3; the D is unclear. V was trimmed by 6 bases and J by 0 bases, leaving 15 bases between them. Germline CDR1 and CDR2: MDHEN and SYDVKM. This CDR3 spans 16 amino acids.

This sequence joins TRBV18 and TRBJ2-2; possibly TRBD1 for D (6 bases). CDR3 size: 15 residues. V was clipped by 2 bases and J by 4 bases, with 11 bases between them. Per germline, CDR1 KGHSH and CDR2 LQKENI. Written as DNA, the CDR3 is TGTGCCAGCTCACCAGTGGGGGCTATCACCGGGGAGCTGTTTTTT. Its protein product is CASSPVGAITGELFF.

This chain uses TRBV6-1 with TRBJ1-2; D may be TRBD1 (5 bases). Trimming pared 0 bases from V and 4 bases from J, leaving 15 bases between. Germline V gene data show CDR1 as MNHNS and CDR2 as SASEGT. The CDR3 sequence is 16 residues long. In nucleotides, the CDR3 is TGTGCCAGCAGTGAAGCGTTCGCAGGGTCGAGCTATGGCTACACCTTC. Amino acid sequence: CASSEAFAGSSYGYTF.